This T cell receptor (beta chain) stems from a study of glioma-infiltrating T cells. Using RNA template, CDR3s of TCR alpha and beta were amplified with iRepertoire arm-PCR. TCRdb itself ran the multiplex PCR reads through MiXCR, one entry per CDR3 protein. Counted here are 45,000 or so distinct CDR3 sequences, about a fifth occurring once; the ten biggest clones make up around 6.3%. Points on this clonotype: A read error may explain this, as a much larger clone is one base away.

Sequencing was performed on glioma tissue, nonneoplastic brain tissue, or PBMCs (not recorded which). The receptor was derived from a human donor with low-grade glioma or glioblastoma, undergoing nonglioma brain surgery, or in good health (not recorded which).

CDR3 sequence: CARSPITGLTGELFF. In nucleotides, the CDR3 is TGTGCCAGAAGCCCGATCACAGGCCTCACCGGGGAGCTGTTTTTT. V and J are TRBV11-2 and TRBJ2-2, with D perhaps TRBD1 (5 bases). The CDR3 sequence is 15 residues long. V dropped 9 bases and J dropped 4 bases, with 18 bases sitting between them. Per the germline V gene, CDR1 is SGHAT and CDR2 is FQNNGV.